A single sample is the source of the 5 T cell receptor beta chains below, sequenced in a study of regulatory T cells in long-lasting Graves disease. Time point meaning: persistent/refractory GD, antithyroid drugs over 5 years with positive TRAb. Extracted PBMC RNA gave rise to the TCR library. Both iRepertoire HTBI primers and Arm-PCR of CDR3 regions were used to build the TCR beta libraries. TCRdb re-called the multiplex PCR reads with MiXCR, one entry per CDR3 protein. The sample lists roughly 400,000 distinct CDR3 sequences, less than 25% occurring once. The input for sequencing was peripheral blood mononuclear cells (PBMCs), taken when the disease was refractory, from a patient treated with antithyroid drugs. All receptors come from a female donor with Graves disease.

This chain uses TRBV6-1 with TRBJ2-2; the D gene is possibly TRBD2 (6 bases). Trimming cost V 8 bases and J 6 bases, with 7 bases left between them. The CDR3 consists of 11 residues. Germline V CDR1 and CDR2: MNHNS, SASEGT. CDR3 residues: CASGGSGELFF. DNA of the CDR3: TGTGCCAGCGGGGGGTCCGGGGAGCTGTTTTTT.

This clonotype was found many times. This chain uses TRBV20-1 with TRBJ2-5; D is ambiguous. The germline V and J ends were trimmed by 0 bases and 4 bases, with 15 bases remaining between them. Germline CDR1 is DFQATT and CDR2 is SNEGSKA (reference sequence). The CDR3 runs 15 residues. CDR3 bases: TGCAGTGCTAGAGATCCGTTCGTGGTATTAGAGACCCAGTACTTC. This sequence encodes CSARDPFVVLETQYF.

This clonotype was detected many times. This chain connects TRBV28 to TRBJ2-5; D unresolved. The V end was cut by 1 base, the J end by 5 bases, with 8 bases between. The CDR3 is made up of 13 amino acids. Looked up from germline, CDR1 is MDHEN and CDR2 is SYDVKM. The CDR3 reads CASSLYVGETQYF. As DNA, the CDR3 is TGTGCCAGCAGTTTATATGTGGGGGAGACCCAGTACTTC.

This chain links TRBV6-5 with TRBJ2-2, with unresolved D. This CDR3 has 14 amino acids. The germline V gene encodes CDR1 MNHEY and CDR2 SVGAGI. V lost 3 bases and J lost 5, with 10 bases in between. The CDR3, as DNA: TGTGCCAGCAGTTATCTGTCCGGGACCGGGGAGCTGTTTTTT. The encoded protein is CASSYLSGTGELFF.

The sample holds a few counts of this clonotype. The CDR3 DNA sequence: TGCGCCAGCAGCCAAGATGAAAGGGGGCAAAGCGCTGGAAACACCATATATTTT. Translated, it gives CASSQDERGQSAGNTIYF. J is TRBJ1-3 and V is TRBV4-3; 7 bases line up with TRBD1. Germline-derived CDR1 and CDR2 are LGHNA and YSLEER. This CDR3 is 18 amino acids long. V dropped 0 bases and J dropped 2; count of bases not matched to a gene: 10.